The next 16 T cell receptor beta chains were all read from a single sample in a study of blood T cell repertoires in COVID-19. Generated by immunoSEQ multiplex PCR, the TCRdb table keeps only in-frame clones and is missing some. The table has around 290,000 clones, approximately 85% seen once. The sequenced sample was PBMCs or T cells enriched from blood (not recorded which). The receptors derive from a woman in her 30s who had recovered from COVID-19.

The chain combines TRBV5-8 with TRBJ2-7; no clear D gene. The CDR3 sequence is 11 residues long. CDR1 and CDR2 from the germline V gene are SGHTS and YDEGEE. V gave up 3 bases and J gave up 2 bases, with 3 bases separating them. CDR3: CASSSAYEQYF. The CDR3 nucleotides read TGTGCCAGCAGCTCGGCCTACGAGCAGTACTTC.

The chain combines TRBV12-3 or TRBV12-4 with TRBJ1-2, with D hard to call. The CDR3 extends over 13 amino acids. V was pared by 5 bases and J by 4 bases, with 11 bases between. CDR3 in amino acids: CASSDLRGYGYTF. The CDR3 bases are TGTGCCAGCAGTGATTTACGGGGCTATGGCTACACCTTC.

CDR3 bases: TGTGCCAGCAAGGGGTTCTACGAGCAGTACTTC. This gives the protein CASKGFYEQYF. V usage is TRBV27 and J usage is TRBJ2-7; a possible D gene is TRBD1 (5 bases). The CDR3 sequence is 11 residues long. CDR1 is MNHEY and CDR2 is SMNVEV in the germline V gene (reference sequence). V was pared by 7 bases and J by 3 bases, with 7 bases between.

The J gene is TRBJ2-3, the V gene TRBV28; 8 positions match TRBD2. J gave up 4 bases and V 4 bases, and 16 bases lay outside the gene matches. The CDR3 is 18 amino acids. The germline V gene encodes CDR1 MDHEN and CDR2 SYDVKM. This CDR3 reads CASSSPLTSVLGADTQYF. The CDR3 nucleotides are TGTGCCAGCAGTTCCCCCTTGACTAGCGTGTTAGGGGCAGATACGCAGTATTTT.

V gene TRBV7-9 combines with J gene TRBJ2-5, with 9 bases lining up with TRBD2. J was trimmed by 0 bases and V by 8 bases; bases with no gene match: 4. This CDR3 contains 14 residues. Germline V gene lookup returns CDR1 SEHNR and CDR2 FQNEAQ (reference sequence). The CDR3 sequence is CASAGLADQETQYF. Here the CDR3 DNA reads TGTGCCAGCGCGGGACTAGCAGACCAAGAGACCCAGTACTTC.

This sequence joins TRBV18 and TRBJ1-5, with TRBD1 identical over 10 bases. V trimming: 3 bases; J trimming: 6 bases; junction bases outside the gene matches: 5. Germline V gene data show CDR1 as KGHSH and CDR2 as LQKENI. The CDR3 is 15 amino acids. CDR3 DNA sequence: TGTGCCAGCTCACCGACAGGGGGCTTGGGTCAGCCCCAGCATTTT. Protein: CASSPTGGLGQPQHF.

CDR3 in DNA: TGTGCCAGCAGCGAGACTAGCGGGGGGACCCAGTACTTC. It codes for CASSETSGGTQYF. V gene TRBV12-3 or TRBV12-4 combines with J gene TRBJ2-5; 12 nucleotides align to TRBD2. This CDR3 is built from 13 residues. Trimming removed 6 bases from V and 7 bases from J; junction bases left unmatched: 3.

The CDR3 reads CASSPRDRDEQYF. DNA of the CDR3: TGTGCCAGCAGCCCCCGCGACAGGGACGAGCAGTACTTC. This chain links TRBV7-9 with TRBJ2-7, with TRBD1 matching 7 bases. The CDR3 loop spans 13 amino acids. V was clipped by 5 bases and J by 5 bases; unmatched bases: 6. Germline V lookup: CDR1 SEHNR, CDR2 FQNEAQ (reference sequence).

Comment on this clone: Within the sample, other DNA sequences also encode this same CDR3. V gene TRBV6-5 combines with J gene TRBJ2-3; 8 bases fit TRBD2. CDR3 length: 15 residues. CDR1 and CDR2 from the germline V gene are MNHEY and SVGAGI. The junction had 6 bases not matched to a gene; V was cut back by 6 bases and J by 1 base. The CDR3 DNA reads TGTGCCAGCAGCCTACTAGCGGAGGGCACAGATACGCAGTATTTT. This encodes CASSLLAEGTDTQYF.

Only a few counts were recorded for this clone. This chain's CDR3 is CASSLTLPVGQGVKPQHF. CDR3 nucleotides: TGTGCCAGCAGCTTGACTCTTCCGGTGGGACAGGGTGTTAAGCCCCAGCATTTT. The chain joins TRBV7-8 to TRBJ1-5; TRBD1 matches 9 bases. With 3 bases clipped from V and 8 bases from J, the junction kept 17 bases outside the gene matches. The germline V gene has CDR1 SGHVS and CDR2 FQNEAQ. The CDR3 is 18 amino acids.

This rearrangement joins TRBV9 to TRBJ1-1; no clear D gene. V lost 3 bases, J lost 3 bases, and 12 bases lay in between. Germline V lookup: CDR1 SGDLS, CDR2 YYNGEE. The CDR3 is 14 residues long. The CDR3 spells CASSAEARDTEAFF. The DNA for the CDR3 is TGTGCCAGCAGCGCCGAAGCACGAGACACTGAAGCTTTCTTT.

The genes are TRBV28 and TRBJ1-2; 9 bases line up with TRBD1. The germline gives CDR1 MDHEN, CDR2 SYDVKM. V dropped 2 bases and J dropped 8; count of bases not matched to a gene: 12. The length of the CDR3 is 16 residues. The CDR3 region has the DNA TGTGCCAGCAGTTTAACCGGGACAGGGCCCTCTGAGGGCTACACCTTC. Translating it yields CASSLTGTGPSEGYTF.

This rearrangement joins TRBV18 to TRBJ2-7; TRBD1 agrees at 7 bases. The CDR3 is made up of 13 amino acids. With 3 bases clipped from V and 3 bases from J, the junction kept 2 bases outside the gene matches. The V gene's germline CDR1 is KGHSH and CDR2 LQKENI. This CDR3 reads CASSPPGGYEQYF. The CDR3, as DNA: TGTGCCAGCTCACCCCCAGGGGGCTACGAGCAGTACTTC.

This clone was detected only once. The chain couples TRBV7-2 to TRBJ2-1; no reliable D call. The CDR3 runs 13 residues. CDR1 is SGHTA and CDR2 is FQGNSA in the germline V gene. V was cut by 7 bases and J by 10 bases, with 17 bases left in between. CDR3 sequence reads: CASTPQVGREQFF. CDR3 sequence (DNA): TGTGCCAGCACCCCCCAGGTTGGTCGAGAGCAGTTCTTC.

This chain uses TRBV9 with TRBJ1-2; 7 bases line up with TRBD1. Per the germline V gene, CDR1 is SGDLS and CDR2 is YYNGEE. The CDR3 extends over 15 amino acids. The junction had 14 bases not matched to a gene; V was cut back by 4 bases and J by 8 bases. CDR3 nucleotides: TGTGCCAGCAGCCCAAGACAGGGATGGGGTGGAGGCTACACCTTC. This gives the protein CASSPRQGWGGGYTF.

This CDR3 is CASSKTATGGRRYGYTF. Here the CDR3 DNA reads TGTGCCAGCAGCAAAACGGCGACAGGGGGCCGCCGGTATGGCTACACCTTC. The chain carries TRBV21-1 and TRBJ1-2; the table's D call TRBD1 went unverified against the DNA. TRBV21-1 is a documented pseudogene. The CDR3 runs to 17 residues.